This T cell receptor (beta chain) was retrieved from a study of blood T cell repertoires in COVID-19 (dated by TCRdb to 2018 to 2021). For the wider study: Samples from collaborators originated in the United States, Italy and Spain and spanned both the acute and convalescent phases of COVID-19. HLA class I and class II types, where available, came from metadata supplied by the sample provider rather than from assay-based typing. The samples were drawn from two sources: the first 160 participants of the ongoing ImmuneRACE study, and 1,200 or so subjects contributed by 6 global collaborators. The material from the prospective study consisted of cDNA or gDNA derived from T cells, B-cell-depleted T cells, or PBMCs. The repertoires were released in a freely available public database meant as a resource for research on the immune response to SARS-CoV-2. Sample metadata almost always included a de-identified subject ID, COVID-19 status, age in years and sex. Deeply sampled blood TCRbeta repertoires from subjects exposed to, actively infected with, or recovered from COVID-19 were included in the dataset. Beyond this particular receptor, the publication reports: The quantity of clinical and demographic metadata differed by source and by participant and was supplied without curation.

Participants in the prospective study were enrolled through a virtual design, were aged about 18 to 100 years, and lived in approximately 24 United States geographic areas. Cohort assignment in the prospective study relied on participant-reported clinical history from a screening survey and a study questionnaire. In the prospective study, mobile phlebotomists collected whole blood, serum and a nasopharyngeal or oropharyngeal swab from each participant. Additional blood draws and questionnaires over an approximately 2-month period could optionally be provided by prospective study participants. Prospective study blood samples were shipped either frozen or at room temperature before DNA extraction. Cut back by 3 bases and 0 bases, the V and J ends lie 8 bases apart. From cysteine to phenylalanine, the CDR3 is 14 amino acids long. This entry keeps only the CDR3 DNA: 42 bases, framed from base 1. Looking up the germline V gene (reference sequence) yields CDR1 SEHNR and CDR2 FQNEAQ.

TCRbeta CDR3 regions were amplified from genomic DNA by means of the immunoSEQ Assay, a bias-controlled multiplex PCR. On the authors' methods: Within the assay, amplification of reference gene primers was used to estimate how many nucleated cells each sample contained. To quantify the absolute abundance of each unique TCRbeta CDR3 rearrangement, sequence reads were collapsed and filtered. For each sample, productive Simpson clonality was calculated as the square root of Simpson's diversity index over productive rearrangements. The immuneACCESS repertoire file appears here via TCRdb, limited to in-frame rearrangements. These files lack a portion of the clones; in checked studies, under half of the deficit traces to unresolved V genes, and the cause of the others is not known. D and trimming were read from the DNA, whereas the V and J calls and clone size are those reported in that table. The sample table lists about 200,000 clones, around 86% of them with a count of one. The leading ten clones occupy 5.6% of the sample.

In regard to this clone: Its recognized antigen is unknown. No quality values exist for individual bases; no much larger clone is one base distant.

Sequenced material: PBMCs or T cells enriched from blood (not recorded which). The origin of this receptor is a middle-aged man with acute COVID-19. The rearrangement joined TRBV7-9 to TRBJ1-2, with the identity of the D gene unclear. The CDR3 region: CASSFSTANYGYTF. The sequenced DNA is TGTGCCAGCAGCTTTTCTACCGCTAACTATGGCTACACCTTC.